Following are 26 T cell receptor beta chains from one sample sequenced in a study of early T cells in non-severe SARS-CoV-2 infection. TCRdb re-derived calls from the 5' RACE reads in MiXCR, one entry per CDR3 protein. The data hold tens of thousands of distinct CDR3 sequences, with 10% observed a single time. Sequencing input: whole blood. Every receptor here comes from an adult who was a healthcare worker with PCR-confirmed SARS-CoV-2 infection or an uninfected control (not recorded which).

This rearrangement joins TRBV29-1 to TRBJ2-7; TRBD1 is a possible D gene (5 bases). Trimming took 4 bases from V and 3 from J, leaving 13 bases between them. There are 13 residues in the CDR3. In germline, CDR1 is SQVTM, CDR2 ANQGSEA. CDR3 sequence: CSVVAGLGYEQYF. The DNA for the CDR3 is TGCAGCGTTGTTGCAGGGCTGGGCTACGAGCAGTACTTC.

The gene calls are TRBV5-1 and TRBJ2-1; 7 positions match TRBD1. V lost 2 bases, J lost 8 bases, and 7 bases stayed unmatched. CDR3 size: 14 residues. Germline V gene lookup returns CDR1 SGHRS and CDR2 YFSETQ. The CDR3 region has the DNA TGCGCCAGCAGCTTTGGACAGGCCGGGGATGAGCAGTTCTTC. This sequence encodes CASSFGQAGDEQFF.

The chain joins TRBV29-1 to TRBJ2-7, with 8 bases lining up with TRBD1. Germline CDR1 is SQVTM and CDR2 is ANQGSEA. CDR3 length: 13 residues. The ends lost 7 bases at V and 7 bases at J; junction bases unmatched: 12. This CDR3 is CSGRTGSATEQYF. The CDR3 nucleotides are TGCAGCGGGAGGACAGGGAGTGCTACAGAGCAGTACTTC.

The gene calls are TRBV9 and TRBJ1-2; no clear D. Looked up from germline, CDR1 is SGDLS and CDR2 is YYNGEE. CDR3 length: 14 residues. V gave up 0 bases and J gave up 2 bases, with 8 bases separating them. The CDR3 DNA reads as TGTGCCAGCAGCGTAGCTGAGACGAACTATGGCTACACCTTC. Amino acid sequence: CASSVAETNYGYTF.

This clonotype was recorded at least ten times. The J gene is TRBJ2-7, the V gene TRBV29-1, with a possible D match to TRBD2 (6 bases). The V end was cut by 6 bases, the J end by 3 bases, with 12 bases between. This CDR3 contains 12 residues. The V gene's germline CDR1 is SQVTM and CDR2 ANQGSEA. CDR3 sequence (DNA): TGCAGCGTCCGAGGACTAAACTACGAGCAGTACTTC. Translating it yields CSVRGLNYEQYF.

This clonotype showed up just a few times. The rearrangement links TRBV7-8 to TRBJ2-5; 8 positions agree with TRBD1. The germline V gene encodes CDR1 SGHVS and CDR2 FQNEAQ. V was clipped by 4 bases and J by 0 bases; unmatched bases: 4. The CDR3 loop spans 15 amino acids. The CDR3 loop is CASSSRTGYQETQYF. The CDR3 DNA follows: TGTGCCAGCAGCTCTCGGACAGGGTACCAAGAGACCCAGTACTTC.

The chain uses TRBV6-5 and TRBJ1-1, with TRBD1 matching 10 bases. The ends lost 5 bases at V and 0 bases at J; junction bases unmatched: 3. CDR3 length: 15 residues. CDR1 and CDR2 (germline): MNHEY, SVGAGI. CDR3 sequence (DNA): TGTGCCAGCAGTAAAGGGACAGGGGTGAACACTGAAGCTTTCTTT. Its translation: CASSKGTGVNTEAFF.

This clonotype was counted a few times. Germline is not matched at one junction end, which may reflect a read error. This chain joins TRBV9 and TRBJ2-7; D call uncertain. CDR3 size: 15 residues. Germline assignment: CDR1 SGDLS and CDR2 YYNGEE. CDR3 bases: TGTGCCAGCAGCCCCGGCCAAGGACGCAATCACGAGCGGTACTTC. It specifies CASSPGQGRNHERYF.

The gene calls are TRBV12-3 or TRBV12-4 and TRBJ1-6; D is possibly TRBD1 (5 bases). Trimming stripped 5 bases from V and 10 bases from J, with 15 bases between. This CDR3 is built from 14 residues. CDR3 DNA: TGTGCCAGCAGTCTCCGGGGGGAGAGGTCACCCCTCCACTTT. This sequence encodes CASSLRGERSPLHF.

There are many counts of this clonotype. V and J are TRBV5-1 and TRBJ2-1, with D hard to call. The CDR3 length is 18 residues. CDR1 is SGHRS and CDR2 is YFSETQ in the germline V gene. Between the trimmed V and J ends, which lost 0 bases and 0 bases, there was a span of 16 bases. The CDR3 reads CASSLGLVRTSSYNEQFF. The CDR3 nucleotides are TGCGCCAGCAGCTTGGGGTTGGTCCGGACGAGCTCCTACAATGAGCAGTTCTTC. Using reference TRBV5-1 and TRBJ2-1 for the parts outside the CDR3, the full variable domain is KAGVTQTPRYLIKTRGQQVTLSCSPISGHRSVSWYQQTPGQGLQFLFEYFSETQRNKGNFPGRFSGRQFSNSRSEMNVSTLELGDSALYLCASSLGLVRTSSYNEQFFGPGTRLTVL.

This clonotype was found a few times. The rearrangement uses TRBV5-1 and TRBJ2-3, with D perhaps TRBD1 (6 bases). Germline loops: CDR1 SGHRS, CDR2 YFSETQ. V lost 7 bases, J lost 2 bases, and 14 bases lay in between. This CDR3 has 14 residues. This chain's CDR3 is CASSWTVPTDTQYF. As DNA, the CDR3 is TGCGCCAGCTCCTGGACAGTCCCCACAGATACGCAGTATTTT.

This clonotype has at least ten counts. V and J are TRBV2 and TRBJ1-6; D unclear. This CDR3 has 16 amino acids. The V end was cut by 6 bases, the J end by 0 bases, with 12 bases between. Germline lookup yields CDR1 SNHLY and CDR2 FYNNEI. CDR3 region: CASRDPASSYNSPLHF. CDR3 sequence (DNA): TGTGCCAGCAGAGACCCCGCCAGCTCCTATAATTCACCCCTCCACTTT. Complete variable domain (other parts from reference TRBV2 and TRBJ1-6): EPEVTQTPSHQVTQMGQEVILRCVPISNHLYFYWYRQILGQKVEFLVSFYNNEISEKSEIFDDQFSVERPDGSNFTLKIRSTKLEDSAMYFCASRDPASSYNSPLHFGNGTRLTVT.

This clonotype appeared a few times. CDR3 in amino acids: CASSIDTNSNQPQHF. CDR3 in DNA: TGTGCCAGTAGTATAGATACAAATAGCAATCAGCCCCAGCATTTT. The rearrangement uses TRBV19 and TRBJ1-5, with D hard to call. Trimming left V 0 bases short and J 0 bases short, with 6 bases between. The germline gives CDR1 LNHDA, CDR2 SQIVND (reference sequence). The CDR3 runs to 15 residues.

This clonotype was detected ten times or more. The chain employs TRBV7-3 and TRBJ2-3, with 10 bases fitting TRBD2. Germline V gives CDR1 SGHTA, CDR2 FQGTGA. This CDR3 has 15 residues. V lost 5 bases to trimming and J lost 4 bases; unmatched junction nucleotides: 6. CDR3 in amino acids: CASSALAGAPDTQYF. The CDR3 nucleotides are TGTGCCAGCAGCGCCCTAGCGGGGGCCCCAGATACGCAGTATTTT.

This clonotype was observed at least ten times. The chain has TRBV5-1 and TRBJ1-5; D unclear. Trimming removed 4 bases from V and 11 bases from J, with 19 bases in between. CDR3 length equals 14 residues. Germline assignment: CDR1 SGHRS and CDR2 YFSETQ. CDR3 residues: CASSLDGPGMAQHF. Written as DNA, the CDR3 is TGCGCCAGCAGCCTGGACGGCCCGGGAATGGCCCAGCATTTT.

This clonotype was detected a few times. This chain links TRBV29-1 with TRBJ2-7; 8 nucleotides agree with TRBD2. Germline CDR1 reads SQVTM; CDR2 reads ANQGSEA. The CDR3 is made up of 13 amino acids. V shed 6 bases and J 1 base; nucleotides not matched to a gene: 5. Here the CDR3 DNA reads TGCAGCGTGGTAGGACTAGCTTCCTACGAGCAGTACTTC. The encoded protein is CSVVGLASYEQYF.

This clonotype was recorded at least ten times. This chain uses TRBV29-1 with TRBJ2-3, with D hard to call. Germline V gene data show CDR1 as SQVTM and CDR2 as ANQGSEA. The V gene lost 3 bases and the J gene lost 4 bases, with 2 bases spanning the gap. CDR3 size: 10 residues. The CDR3 DNA reads as TGCAGCGTTGATTCAGATACGCAGTATTTT. Its translation is CSVDSDTQYF.

This clonotype was counted a few times. CDR3 sequence (DNA): TGTGCCAGCAGTTTTGGGCTAGCACCCGACGAGCAGTACTTC. Its protein is CASSFGLAPDEQYF. This rearrangement joins TRBV28 to TRBJ2-7; D may be TRBD2 (5 bases). This CDR3 is built from 14 residues. The germline V gene encodes CDR1 MDHEN and CDR2 SYDVKM. V dropped 3 bases and J dropped 5 bases, with 14 bases sitting between them.

The rearrangement uses TRBV6-5 and TRBJ1-4; tentative D call: TRBD1 (5 bases). V lost 6 bases and J 7 bases, leaving 15 bases between the germline ends. In germline, CDR1 is MNHEY, CDR2 SVGAGI. The CDR3 is made up of 14 amino acids. Here the CDR3 DNA reads TGTGCCAGCAGCCAGGGCGATGCAAGTGAAAAACTGTTTTTT. This encodes CASSQGDASEKLFF.

Points on this clonotype: Since a much larger clone is just one base distant, this may be a read error. The rearrangement links TRBV15 to TRBJ1-6, with no clear D. CDR3 length equals 13 residues. From germline, CDR1 is LNHNV and CDR2 YYDKDF (reference sequence). CDR3 in DNA: TGTGCCGCCAGCAGCTTCGTCGGGCAACCCCTCCACTTT. Its protein product is CAASSFVGQPLHF.

This chain links TRBV6-5 with TRBJ1-2; 9 bases fit TRBD1. The CDR3 is made up of 14 amino acids. V was pared by 4 bases and J by 0 bases, with 0 bases of the junction left unmatched. Germline assignment: CDR1 MNHEY and CDR2 SVGAGI. CDR3 coding DNA: TGTGCCAGCAGTTGGACAGGGGCTAACTATGGCTACACCTTC. Translated, it gives CASSWTGANYGYTF.

This clonotype was recorded at least ten times. The V gene is TRBV7-9, the J gene TRBJ2-5; 7 bases are a match to TRBD2. The V gene end was trimmed by 2 bases and the J gene end by 2 bases; junction bases not matched to a gene: 2. Germline CDR1 reads SEHNR; CDR2 reads FQNEAQ (reference sequence). This CDR3 has 14 residues. CDR3 DNA sequence: TGTGCCAGCAGCTTACTAGCGGATCAAGAGACCCAGTACTTC. This sequence encodes CASSLLADQETQYF.

The chain is built from TRBV6-2 or TRBV6-3 and TRBJ2-7; the D gene is possibly TRBD2 (5 bases). The CDR3 extends over 14 amino acids. The V end lost 0 bases, the J end lost 4 bases, and 10 bases lay between the germline ends. Germline-derived CDR1 and CDR2 are MNHEY and SVGEGT. CDR3 nucleotides: TGTGCCAGCAGTTACTCACCGGAGGCATACGAGCAGTACTTC. It encodes CASSYSPEAYEQYF.

In its sample, this clonotype was seen a few times. A much larger clone is a single base away; this may be a read error. The chain recombines TRBV2 with TRBJ2-7, with unresolved D. CDR1 is SNHLY and CDR2 is FYNNEI in the germline V gene. The V end lost 1 base, the J end lost 4 bases, and 2 bases lay between the germline ends. CDR3 size: 11 residues. The CDR3 reads CASSEGYEQYF. The DNA for the CDR3 is TGTGCCAGCAGTGAAGGGTACGAGCAGTACTTC.

This clonotype has a count of ten or more. At one end the junction does not follow the germline gene, possibly because of a read error. The chain joins TRBV7-2 to TRBJ2-7; no reliable D call. This CDR3 has 13 residues. Germline V gives CDR1 SGHTA, CDR2 FQGNSA. The CDR3 DNA follows: TGTGCCAGCAGCTTCCCCCCCTCTAAAATCTGTATCTTC. Translating it yields CASSFPPSKICIF.

This sequence joins TRBV7-2 and TRBJ2-4; D is possibly TRBD1 (6 bases). Trimming took 5 bases from V and 0 from J, leaving 11 bases between them. The CDR3 has 15 residues. Germline CDR1 is SGHTA and CDR2 is FQGNSA. Written as DNA, the CDR3 is TGTGCCAGCAGCGTGGGACACCTAGCCAAAAACATTCAGTACTTC. It codes for CASSVGHLAKNIQYF.